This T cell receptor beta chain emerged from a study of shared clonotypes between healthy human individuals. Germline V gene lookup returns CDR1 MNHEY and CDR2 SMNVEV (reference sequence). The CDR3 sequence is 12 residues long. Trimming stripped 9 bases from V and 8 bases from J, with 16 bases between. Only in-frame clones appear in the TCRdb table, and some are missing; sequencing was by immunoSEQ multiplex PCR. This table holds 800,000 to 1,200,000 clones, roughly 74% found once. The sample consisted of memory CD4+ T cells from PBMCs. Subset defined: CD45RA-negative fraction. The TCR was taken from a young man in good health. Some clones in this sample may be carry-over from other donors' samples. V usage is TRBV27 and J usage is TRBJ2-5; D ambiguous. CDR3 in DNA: TGTGCCAGTACAGAGCGTATGGGTACCCAGTACTTC. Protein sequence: CASTERMGTQYF.